This T cell receptor beta chain was recovered during a study of human T cells and chemical hapten exposure. For the study at large: 2% DPC applied to a 2 cm by 2 cm arm area sensitized donors.

This clonotype was seen a few times. Its antigen is unidentified. Sample time point: patch test 1, 2 weeks after DPC sensitization. Noted treatment: therapeutic diphenylcyclopropenone sensitization with weekly scalp DPC. The drawing of blood occurred before each patch test was applied. The CDR3 length is 15 residues. V was clipped by 1 base and J by 4 bases, with 16 bases between them. Looked up from germline, CDR1 is DFQATT and CDR2 is SNEGSKA (reference sequence). Study-wide results and caveats: Healthy people's immune response may differ from that of the donors, who had alopecia. There was no change with DPC sensitization in TCRs above 1 in 1000 frequency.

MiXCR was run by TCRdb on the RACE reads, yielding one entry per CDR3 protein. Here the sample spans around 160,000 distinct CDR3 sequences, about 14% being singletons. The material sequenced was whole blood, taken in connection with sensitization to the hapten diphenylcyclopropenone (DPC). The chain combines TRBV20-1 with TRBJ1-1, with D perhaps TRBD1 (6 bases). This TCR derives from a woman aged 25 to 39 with alopecia areata. Some clones in this sample may be carry-over from other donors' samples. The CDR3, as DNA: TGCAGTGCTAGAGCGGGGGGCGCCCAGAGCACTGAAGCTTTCTTT. Amino acid sequence: CSARAGGAQSTEAFF.